This entry describes one T cell receptor beta chain. Which antigen it targets is not known. The junction shows a germline mismatch at one end, possibly a read error. Via the germline V gene, CDR1 is SNHLY and CDR2 FYNNEI. The CDR3 runs 9 residues from the cysteine to the phenylalanine. Kept here is only the CDR3 DNA, which spans 27 bases and is read in frame from base 1. Library method: the immunoSEQ multiplex PCR assay. TCRdb's version of the immuneACCESS table is confined to in-frame rearrangements and falls short of the full clone set. An unresolved V gene accounts for under half of the shortfall where checked; the remainder is of unknown origin. The sample has 150,000 or so clones on record, roughly 90% of them singletons. About 1.9% of the sample lies in the top ten. These data originate in a study of control samples from healthy donors and cancer patients (dated by TCRdb to about 2020).

Recombination connected TRBV2 to TRBJ2-3; the D segment might be TRBD1 or TRBD2, since each matches 7 bases. This sequence was found in a woman between 45 and 65 years old in good health. Sequenced: blood. The CDR3 protein: CAAQGGALF. The sequenced DNA: TGTGCCGCCCAGGGGGGGGCCCTTTTT. The reference TRBV2 and TRBJ2-3 proteins fill in what lies around the CDR3, so the full variable domain reads EPEVTQTPSHQVTQMGQEVILRCVPISNHLYFYWYRQILGQKVEFLVSFYNNEISEKSEIFDDQFSVERPDGSNFTLKIRSTKLEDSAMYFCAAQGGALFGPGTRLTVL.